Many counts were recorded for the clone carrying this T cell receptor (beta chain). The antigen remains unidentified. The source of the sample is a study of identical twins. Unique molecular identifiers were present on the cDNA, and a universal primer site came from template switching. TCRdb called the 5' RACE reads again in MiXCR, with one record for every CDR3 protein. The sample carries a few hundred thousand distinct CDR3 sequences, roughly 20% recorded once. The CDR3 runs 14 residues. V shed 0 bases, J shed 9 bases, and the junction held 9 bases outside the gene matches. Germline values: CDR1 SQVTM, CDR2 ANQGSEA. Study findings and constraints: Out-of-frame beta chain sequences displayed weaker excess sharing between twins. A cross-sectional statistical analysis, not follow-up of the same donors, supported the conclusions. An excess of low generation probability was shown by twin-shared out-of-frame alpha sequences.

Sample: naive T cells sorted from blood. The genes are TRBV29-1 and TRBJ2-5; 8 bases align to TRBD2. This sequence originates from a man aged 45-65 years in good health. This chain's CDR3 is CSVEDHEGLGAQYF. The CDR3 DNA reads TGCAGCGTTGAAGATCACGAGGGACTAGGGGCCCAGTACTTC.